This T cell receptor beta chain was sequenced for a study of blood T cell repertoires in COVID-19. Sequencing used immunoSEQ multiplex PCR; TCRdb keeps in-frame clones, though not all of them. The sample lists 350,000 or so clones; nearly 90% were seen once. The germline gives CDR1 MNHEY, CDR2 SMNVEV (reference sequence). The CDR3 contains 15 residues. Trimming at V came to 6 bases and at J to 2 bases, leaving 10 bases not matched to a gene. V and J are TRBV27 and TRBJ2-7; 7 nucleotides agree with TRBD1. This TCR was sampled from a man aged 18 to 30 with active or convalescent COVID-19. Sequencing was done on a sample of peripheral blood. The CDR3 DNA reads TGTGCCAGCAGCACCTACTGGACAGGCACCTACGAGCAGTACTTC. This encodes CASSTYWTGTYEQYF.